Each of the 8 T cell receptor beta chains below was sequenced from the same sample in a study of tissue T cells after allogeneic stem cell transplantation. The assay was immunoSEQ multiplex PCR, and TCRdb's table has in-frame clones only and misses some. The sample lists some 17,000 clones; about three quarters were seen once. Specimen: spleen. The receptor source for this set is a female BALB/c mouse in good health. MHC haplotype of the strain: H2-d.

As to this clone: Gene names refer to mouse genes. The read ends 1 residue early relative to the CDR3; the germline J gene fills the gap. V gene TRBV19 combines with J gene TRBJ2-1, with 12 positions matching TRBD1. J lost 7 bases, V lost 2 bases, and 1 base had no gene match. CDR3 length: 14 residues. The V gene's germline CDR1 is FNHDT and CDR2 SITEND (reference sequence). CDR3 residues: CASSIGTGGAEQFF. CDR3 DNA (partial): TGTGCCAGCAGTATCGGGACAGGGGGCGCTGAGCAGTTC. The complete variable domain, with remaining parts taken from reference TRBV19 and TRBJ2-1, reads GGIITQTPKFLIGQEGQKLTLKCQQNFNHDTMYWYRQDSGKGLRLIYYSITENDLQKGDLSEGYDASREKKSSFSLTVTSAQKNEMAVFLCASSIGTGGAEQFFGPGTRLTVL.

To note about this clone: Genes and germline are mouse. The sequenced fragment ends 1 residue before the CDR3 boundary, so the rest is inferred from the germline J gene. The V and J genes are TRBV4 and TRBJ1-6; 10 bases match TRBD1. TRBJ1-6 is given ORF status, its function remaining uncertain. Trimming cost V 4 bases and J 0 bases; bases outside gene matches: 9. CDR1 is LGHDT and CDR2 is YNNKQL in the germline V gene (reference sequence). The CDR3 runs to 19 residues. The CDR3 DNA, read in part, is TGTGCCAGCAGCTCCGGGACAGGGGCCATCTATTCCTATAATTCGCCCCTCTAC. Translating it yields CASSSGTGAIYSYNSPLY. The whole CDR3 region reads CASSSGTGAIYSYNSPLYF.

Points on this clone: Gene labels here are mouse ones. With the read ending 1 residue before the CDR3 end, the germline J gene is used to fill in that end. The same CDR3 can be traced to other DNA sequences in this sample. The chain couples TRBV13-1 to TRBJ2-4; D possibly matches TRBD1 or TRBD2 (6 bases each). The CDR3 is 13 amino acids. Germline V gives CDR1 NSHNY, CDR2 SYGAGN. Trimming left V 5 bases short and J 0 bases short, with 7 bases between. CDR3 DNA, as far as it was read: TGTGCCAGCAGGGGGGCTAGTCAAAACACCTTGTAC. Translated: CASRGASQNTLY. The full CDR3 protein reads CASRGASQNTLYF.

On this clone itself: Gene names denote mouse genes. The read finishes 1 residue shy of the CDR3 end, and the germline J gene is used to complete it. The genes are TRBV20 and TRBJ2-7; 7 bases fit TRBD1. In germline, CDR1 is GFQATS, CDR2 STVNSAI. The CDR3 sequence is 12 residues long. Trimming took 1 base from V and 4 from J; bases not matched to a gene: 1. The CDR3 here is CGARGGQYEQYF. Incomplete CDR3 DNA: TGTGGTGCTAGGGGGGGACAGTATGAACAGTAC.

On this clone: Gene names denote mouse genes. The CDR3 extends 1 residue past the end of the read, so its final part is completed from the germline J gene. The rearrangement links TRBV13-2 to TRBJ2-3; TRBD1 matches 11 bases. Germline V gives CDR1 NNHNN, CDR2 SYGAGS (reference sequence). The length of the CDR3 is 16 residues. The junction had 0 bases not matched to a gene; V was cut back by 0 bases and J by 0 bases. The covered CDR3 bases are TGTGCCAGCGGTGATGGGACAGGGGGCAGTGCAGAAACGCTGTAT. It is translated as CASGDGTGGSAETLY. The entire CDR3 sequence reads CASGDGTGGSAETLYF.

With respect to this clone: Genes and germline are mouse. The read ends 1 residue before the CDR3 terminus; that terminus is restored from the germline J gene. The chain has TRBV3 and TRBJ1-2; 7 nucleotides align to TRBD1. Germline V CDR1 and CDR2: SNHLY, FYNGKV (reference sequence). With 1 base clipped from V and 3 bases from J, the junction kept 2 bases outside the gene matches. The CDR3 extends over 14 amino acids. CDR3 sequence reads: CASSLGGGDSDYTF. Partial CDR3 DNA: TGTGCCAGCAGCTTAGGAGGGGGCGACTCCGACTACACC.

Points on this clone: Mouse gene names apply. The read ends 1 residue early relative to the CDR3; the germline J gene fills the gap. The chain employs TRBV31 and TRBJ1-4; D ambiguous. Germline CDR1 GKSSPN, CDR2 SITVG. Trimming left V 3 bases short and J 6 bases short, with 8 bases between. This CDR3 is 12 amino acids long. The CDR3 sequence: CAWRSGHERLFF. The sequenced part of the CDR3 DNA is TGTGCCTGGAGGAGTGGGCACGAAAGATTATTT.

Points on this clone: Mouse gene names and germline throughout. Read coverage stops 1 residue before the CDR3 terminus; the germline J gene supplies the remainder. This sequence joins TRBV19 and TRBJ1-1, with D perhaps TRBD1 (5 bases). V was shortened by 0 bases and J by 0 bases, with 6 bases between the two germline ends. Germline values: CDR1 FNHDT, CDR2 SITEND (reference sequence). This CDR3 region has 14 residues. CDR3 residues: CASSIGGANTEVFF. CDR3 DNA (partial): TGTGCCAGCAGTATAGGGGGGGCAAACACAGAAGTCTTC.